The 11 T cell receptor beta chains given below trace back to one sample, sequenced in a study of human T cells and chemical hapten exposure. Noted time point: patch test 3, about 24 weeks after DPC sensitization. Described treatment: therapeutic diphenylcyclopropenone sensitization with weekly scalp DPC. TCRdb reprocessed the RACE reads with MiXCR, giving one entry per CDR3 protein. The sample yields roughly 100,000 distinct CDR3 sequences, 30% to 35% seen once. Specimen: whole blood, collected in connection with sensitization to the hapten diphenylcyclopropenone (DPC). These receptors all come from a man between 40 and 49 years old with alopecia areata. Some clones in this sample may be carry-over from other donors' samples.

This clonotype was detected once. The CDR3, as DNA: TGTGCCAGCAGCCCCCTTTCGTCCCGGGGAACCGGGGAGCTGTTTTTT. Its translation: CASSPLSSRGTGELFF. The chain has TRBV3-1 and TRBJ2-2; TRBD2 is a possible D gene (5 bases). The CDR3 runs to 16 residues. Trimming stripped 4 bases from V and 5 bases from J, with 17 bases between. The germline CDR1 and CDR2 sequences are LGHDT and YNNKEL (reference sequence).

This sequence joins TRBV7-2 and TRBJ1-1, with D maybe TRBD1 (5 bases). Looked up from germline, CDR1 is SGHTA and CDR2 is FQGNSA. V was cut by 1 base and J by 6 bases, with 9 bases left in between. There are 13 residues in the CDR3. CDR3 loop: CASSLEWGSEAFF. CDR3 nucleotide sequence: TGTGCCAGCAGCTTAGAATGGGGCTCTGAAGCTTTCTTT. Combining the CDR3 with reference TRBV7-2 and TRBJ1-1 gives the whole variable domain GAGVSQSPSNKVTEKGKDVELRCDPISGHTALYWYRQSLGQGLEFLIYFQGNSAPDKSGLPSDRFSAERTGGSVSTLTIQRTQQEDSAVYLCASSLEWGSEAFFGQGTRLTVV.

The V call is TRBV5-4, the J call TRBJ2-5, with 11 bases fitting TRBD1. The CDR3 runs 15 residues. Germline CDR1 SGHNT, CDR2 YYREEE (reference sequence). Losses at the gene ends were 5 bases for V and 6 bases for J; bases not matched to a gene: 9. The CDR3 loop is CASSQQGQGAKTQYF. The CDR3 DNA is TGTGCCAGCAGTCAGCAAGGACAGGGGGCGAAGACCCAGTACTTC.

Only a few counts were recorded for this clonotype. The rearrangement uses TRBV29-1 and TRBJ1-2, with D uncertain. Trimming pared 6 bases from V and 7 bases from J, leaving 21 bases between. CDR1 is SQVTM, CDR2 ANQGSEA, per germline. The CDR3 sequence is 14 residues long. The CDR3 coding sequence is TGCAGCGTCGTCGTAGGAGAGGTATTGAGTGGCTACACCTTC. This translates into CSVVVGEVLSGYTF.

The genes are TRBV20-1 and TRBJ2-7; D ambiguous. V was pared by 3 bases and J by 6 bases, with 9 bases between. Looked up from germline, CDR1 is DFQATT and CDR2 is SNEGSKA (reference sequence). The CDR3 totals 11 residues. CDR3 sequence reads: CSARAPSEQYF. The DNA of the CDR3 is TGCAGTGCTAGGGCCCCCTCCGAGCAGTACTTC.

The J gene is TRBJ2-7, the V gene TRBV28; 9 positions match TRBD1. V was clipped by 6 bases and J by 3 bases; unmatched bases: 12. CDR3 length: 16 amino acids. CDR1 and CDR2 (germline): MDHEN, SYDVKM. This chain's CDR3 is CASSLGGGTGNYEQYF. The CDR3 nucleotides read TGTGCCAGCAGCTTGGGCGGAGGGACAGGGAACTACGAGCAGTACTTC.

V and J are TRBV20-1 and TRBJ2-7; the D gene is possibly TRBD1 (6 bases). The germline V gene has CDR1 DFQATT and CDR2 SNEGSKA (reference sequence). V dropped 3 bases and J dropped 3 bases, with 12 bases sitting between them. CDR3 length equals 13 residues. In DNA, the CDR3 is TGCAGTGCTAGGACAGGACCGGGCTACGAGCAGTACTTC. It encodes CSARTGPGYEQYF.

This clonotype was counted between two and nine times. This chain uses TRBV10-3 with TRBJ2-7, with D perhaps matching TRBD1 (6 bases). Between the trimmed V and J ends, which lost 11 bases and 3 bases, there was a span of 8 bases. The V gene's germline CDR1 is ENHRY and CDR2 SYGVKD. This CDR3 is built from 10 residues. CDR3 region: CASGDYEQYF. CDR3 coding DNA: TGTGCCTCAGGGGACTACGAGCAGTACTTC.

The CDR3 DNA reads TGTGCCAGCAGCACTGACGGGAGGAGGGAGACCCAGTACTTC. Amino acids: CASSTDGRRETQYF. The chain uses TRBV7-8 and TRBJ2-5; TRBD2 matches 7 bases. The J segment lost 5 bases and the V segment lost 5 bases, leaving 8 bases of the junction unmatched. CDR1 SGHVS and CDR2 FQNEAQ come from the germline V gene. The CDR3 spans 14 residues.

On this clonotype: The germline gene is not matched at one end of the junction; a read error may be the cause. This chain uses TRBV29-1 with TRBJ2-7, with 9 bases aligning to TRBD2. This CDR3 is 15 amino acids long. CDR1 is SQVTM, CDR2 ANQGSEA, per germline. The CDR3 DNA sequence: TGCAGCGTTGAGTCGGGTAGCGGGAGTCTGTACGAGCAGCACTTC. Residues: CSVESGSGSLYEQHF.

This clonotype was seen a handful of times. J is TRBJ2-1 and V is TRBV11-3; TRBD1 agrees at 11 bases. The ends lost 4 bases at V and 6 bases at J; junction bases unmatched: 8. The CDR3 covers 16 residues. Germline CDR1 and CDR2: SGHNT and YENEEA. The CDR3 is CASSSDRGHPFNEQFF. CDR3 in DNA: TGTGCCAGCAGCTCGGACAGGGGGCACCCCTTCAATGAGCAGTTCTTC. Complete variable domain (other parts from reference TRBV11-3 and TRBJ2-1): EAGVVQSPRYKIIEKKQPVAFWCNPISGHNTLYWYLQNLGQGPELLIRYENEEAVDDSQLPKDRFSAERLKGVDSTLKIQPAELGDSAVYLCASSSDRGHPFNEQFFGPGTRLTVL.